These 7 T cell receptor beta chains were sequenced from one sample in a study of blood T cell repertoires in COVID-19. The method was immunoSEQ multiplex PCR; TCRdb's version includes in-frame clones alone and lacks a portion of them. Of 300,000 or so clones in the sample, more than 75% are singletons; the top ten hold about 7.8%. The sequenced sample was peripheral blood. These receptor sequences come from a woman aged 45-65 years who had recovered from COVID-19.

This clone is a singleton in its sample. CDR3 nucleotide sequence: TGTGCCAGCAGCGCCGAGCGGGATCTGCAAGAGACCCAGTACTTC. Its protein is CASSAERDLQETQYF. The chain is built from TRBV6-5 and TRBJ2-5, with 7 bases aligning to TRBD2. Germline V gene lookup returns CDR1 MNHEY and CDR2 SVGAGI. CDR3 length: 15 residues. With 6 bases clipped from V and 2 bases from J, the junction kept 9 bases outside the gene matches.

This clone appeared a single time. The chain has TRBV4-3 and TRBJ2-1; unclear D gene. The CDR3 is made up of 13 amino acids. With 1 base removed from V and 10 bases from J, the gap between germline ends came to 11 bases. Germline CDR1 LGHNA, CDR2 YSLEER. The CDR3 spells CASSQVGRREQFF. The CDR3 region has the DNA TGCGCCAGCAGCCAAGTGGGCAGAAGGGAGCAGTTCTTC.

The DNA for the CDR3 is TGTGCCAGCACCTCACAGGCTTCCTTGGGCTATGGCTACACCTTC. This sequence encodes CASTSQASLGYGYTF. This chain uses TRBV28 with TRBJ1-2, with D perhaps TRBD1 (5 bases). With 7 bases removed from V and 4 bases from J, the gap between germline ends came to 19 bases. The germline gives CDR1 MDHEN, CDR2 SYDVKM. The CDR3 totals 15 residues.

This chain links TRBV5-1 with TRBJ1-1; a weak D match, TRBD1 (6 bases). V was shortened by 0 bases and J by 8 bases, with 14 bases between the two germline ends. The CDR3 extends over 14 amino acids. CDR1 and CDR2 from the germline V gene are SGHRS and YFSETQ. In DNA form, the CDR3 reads TGCGCCAGCAGCTTGGGCCCGACAGGTTCCGAAGCTTTCTTT. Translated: CASSLGPTGSEAFF.

Here the CDR3 reads CASSAHLQLAGESYEQYF. The CDR3 DNA sequence: TGTGCCAGCAGTGCCCACCTCCAACTAGCGGGAGAGAGTTACGAGCAGTACTTC. The gene calls are TRBV6-1 and TRBJ2-7; TRBD2 matches at 11 bases. The ends lost 4 bases at V and 4 bases at J; junction bases unmatched: 15. There are 18 residues in the CDR3. The germline V gene has CDR1 MNHNS and CDR2 SASEGT.

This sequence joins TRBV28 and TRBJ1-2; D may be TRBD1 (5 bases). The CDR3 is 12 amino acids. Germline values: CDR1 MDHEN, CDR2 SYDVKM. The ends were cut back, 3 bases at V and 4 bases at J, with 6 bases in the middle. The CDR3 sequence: CASSFQGYGYTF. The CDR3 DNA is TGTGCCAGCAGTTTTCAGGGCTATGGCTACACCTTC.

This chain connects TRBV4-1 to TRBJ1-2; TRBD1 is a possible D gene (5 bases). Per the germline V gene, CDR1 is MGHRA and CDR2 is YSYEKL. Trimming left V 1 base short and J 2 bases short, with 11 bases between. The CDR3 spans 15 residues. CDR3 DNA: TGCGCCAGCAGCCAAGTGACACAGGCCAACTATGGCTACACCTTC. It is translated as CASSQVTQANYGYTF.